What follows are 8 T cell receptor beta chains derived from one specimen sequenced in a study of spatial heterogeneity in lung cancer. TCRdb reprocessed the 5' RACE reads via MiXCR and lists one record per CDR3 protein. The data show about a thousand distinct CDR3 sequences, 25% to 30% seen once. The time point: sample taken at primary tumor resection. Unsorted whole RNA samples from tumor, nontumor lung or frozen PBMC were sequenced. The source material was PBMCs, sampled at surgery. These receptors were obtained from a female donor with early-stage non-small cell lung cancer.

Comment on this clonotype: A library prepared for alpha chains yielded this beta chain as an off-target read; its size is of little meaning. The V and J genes are TRBV20-1 and TRBJ2-7; D not resolved. The CDR3 loop spans 12 amino acids. V shed 5 bases and J shed 7 bases, with 15 bases lying between them. Germline V gene lookup returns CDR1 DFQATT and CDR2 SNEGSKA (reference sequence). The CDR3 DNA follows: TGCAGTGCTCAGCCGGTAGCTCGAGAGCAGTACTTC. It translates to CSAQPVAREQYF.

As concerns this clonotype: With the library built for alpha chains, this beta chain is off target and its frequency is not meaningful. This rearrangement joins TRBV7-2 to TRBJ2-1; D remains ambiguous. The CDR3 runs to 15 residues. Trimming left V 1 base short and J 4 bases short, with 11 bases between. CDR1 and CDR2 (germline): SGHTA, FQGNSA. CDR3 loop: CASSLEGIFYNEQFF. Written as DNA, the CDR3 is TGTGCCAGCAGCTTAGAAGGGATATTTTACAATGAGCAGTTCTTC.

In this sample, this clonotype turned up a few times. The library was designed around alpha chains, so this beta chain is a stray read whose abundance carries little weight. V is TRBV28 and J is TRBJ2-7; D uncertain. Germline assignment: CDR1 MDHEN and CDR2 SYDVKM. Trimming removed 5 bases from V and 4 bases from J, with 6 bases in between. The CDR3 is 11 amino acids. CDR3 DNA sequence: TGTGCCAGCAGTCGCGAATACGAGCAGTACTTC. Translation gives CASSREYEQYF.

Remarks on this clonotype: Since it is a stray read in a library aimed at alpha chains, this beta chain has a size that is not meaningful. The rearrangement uses TRBV7-2 and TRBJ2-5, with D perhaps matching TRBD2 (7 bases). The CDR3 totals 16 residues. Looked up from germline, CDR1 is SGHTA and CDR2 is FQGNSA. Deletions cut 0 bases from V and 1 base from J, with 12 bases between. In DNA form, the CDR3 reads TGTGCCAGCAGCTTAGCGGCGGGGGCCGGCCAAGAGACCCAGTACTTC. Amino acid sequence: CASSLAAGAGQETQYF.

This clonotype was seen a single time. The library was designed around alpha chains, so this beta chain is a stray read whose abundance carries little weight. The chain joins TRBV11-1 to TRBJ2-5; 7 bases are a match to TRBD1. The CDR3 has 13 amino acids. CDR1 is SGHAT and CDR2 is FQDESV in the germline V gene (reference sequence). Germline trimming cut 5 bases from V and 2 bases from J; bases unmatched to any gene: 2. CDR3 amino acids: CASSRDRQETQYF. CDR3 bases: TGTGCCAGCAGCCGGGACAGACAAGAGACCCAGTACTTC.

Within the sample, this clonotype is large (0.1 to 1%). Little can be read into the size of this beta chain, an off-target read in a library designed for alpha chains. The rearrangement uses TRBV11-2 and TRBJ2-2; D unclear. The CDR3 is 13 amino acids. V was trimmed by 1 base and J by 7 bases, leaving 7 bases between them. Looked up from germline, CDR1 is SGHAT and CDR2 is FQNNGV. CDR3 amino acids: CASSLVPYGELFF. The CDR3 nucleotides are TGTGCCAGCAGCTTAGTACCCTACGGGGAGCTGTTTTTT. Together with reference TRBV11-2 and TRBJ2-2, the CDR3 gives the full variable domain: EAGVAQSPRYKIIEKRQSVAFWCNPISGHATLYWYQQILGQGPKLLIQFQNNGVVDDSQLPKDRFSAERLKGVDSTLKIQPAKLEDSAVYLCASSLVPYGELFFGEGSRLTVL.

Concerning this clonotype itself: This beta chain appears as a stray read in a library generated for alpha chains; its size is not informative. The rearrangement uses TRBV15 and TRBJ2-3; tentatively, D is TRBD2 (6 bases). The CDR3 runs to 13 residues. CDR1 is LNHNV and CDR2 is YYDKDF in the germline V gene (reference sequence). Trimming took off 8 bases at V and 1 base at J, with 10 bases between the two ends. The CDR3 sequence: CATSERGTDTQYF. DNA for the CDR3: TGTGCCACCTCCGAGCGGGGCACAGATACGCAGTATTTT. The full variable domain, rest sourced from reference TRBV15 and TRBJ2-3, is DAMVIQNPRYQVTQFGKPVTLSCSQTLNHNVMYWYQQKSSQAPKLLFHYYDKDFNNEADTPDNFQSRRPNTSFCFLDIRSPGLGDTAMYLCATSERGTDTQYFGPGTRLTVL.

To note about this clonotype: This beta chain was picked up by a library intended for alpha chains and is off target, so its count carries little meaning. The rearrangement links TRBV29-1 to TRBJ2-5, with 7 bases that match TRBD1. V gave up 7 bases and J gave up 3 bases; unmatched junction bases: 5. CDR1 and CDR2 from the germline V gene are SQVTM and ANQGSEA. The CDR3 has 12 residues. DNA of the CDR3: TGCAGCGCCTACAGGGGCGAAGAGACCCAGTACTTC. Encoded protein: CSAYRGEETQYF. The entire variable domain, with the rest obtained from reference TRBV29-1 and TRBJ2-5, is as follows: SAVISQKPSRDICQRGTSLTIQCQVDSQVTMMFWYRQQPGQSLTLIATANQGSEATYESGFVIDKFPISRPNLTFSTLTVSNMSPEDSSIYLCSAYRGEETQYFGPGTRLLVL.